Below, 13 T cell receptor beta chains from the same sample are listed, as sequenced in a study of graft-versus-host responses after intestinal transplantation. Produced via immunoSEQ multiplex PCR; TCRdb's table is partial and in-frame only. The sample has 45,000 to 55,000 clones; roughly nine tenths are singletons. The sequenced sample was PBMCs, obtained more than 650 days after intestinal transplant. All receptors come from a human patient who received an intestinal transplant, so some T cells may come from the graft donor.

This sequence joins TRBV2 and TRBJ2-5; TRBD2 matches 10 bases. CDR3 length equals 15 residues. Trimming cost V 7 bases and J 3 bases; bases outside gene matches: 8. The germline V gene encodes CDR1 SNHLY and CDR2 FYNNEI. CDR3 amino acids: CASTGIAGGKETQYF. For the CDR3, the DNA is TGTGCCAGCACTGGAATAGCGGGGGGCAAAGAGACCCAGTACTTC. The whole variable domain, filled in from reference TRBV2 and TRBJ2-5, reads EPEVTQTPSHQVTQMGQEVILRCVPISNHLYFYWYRQILGQKVEFLVSFYNNEISEKSEIFDDQFSVERPDGSNFTLKIRSTKLEDSAMYFCASTGIAGGKETQYFGPGTRLLVL.

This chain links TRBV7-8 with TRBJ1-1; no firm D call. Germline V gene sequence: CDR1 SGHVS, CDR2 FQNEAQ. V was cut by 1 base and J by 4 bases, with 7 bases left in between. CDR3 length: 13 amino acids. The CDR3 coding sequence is TGTGCCAGCAGCTTAGTTTATGGCACTGAAGCTTTCTTT. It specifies CASSLVYGTEAFF.

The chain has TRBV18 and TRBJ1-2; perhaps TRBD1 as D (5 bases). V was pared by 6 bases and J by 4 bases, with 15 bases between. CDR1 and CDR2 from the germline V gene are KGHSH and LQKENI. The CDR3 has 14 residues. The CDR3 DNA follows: TGTGCCAGCTCGGAAGCTTGGGACGGCTATGGCTACACCTTC. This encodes CASSEAWDGYGYTF.

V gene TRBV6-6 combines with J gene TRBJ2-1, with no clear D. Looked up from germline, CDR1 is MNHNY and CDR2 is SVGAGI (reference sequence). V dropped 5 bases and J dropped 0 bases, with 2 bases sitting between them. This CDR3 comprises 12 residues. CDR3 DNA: TGTGCCAGCAGTGGCTCCTACAATGAGCAGTTCTTC. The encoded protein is CASSGSYNEQFF.

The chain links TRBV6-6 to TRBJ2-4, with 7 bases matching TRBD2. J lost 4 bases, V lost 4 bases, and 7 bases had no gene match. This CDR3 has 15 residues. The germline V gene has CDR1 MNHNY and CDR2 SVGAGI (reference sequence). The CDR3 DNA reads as TGTGCCAGCAGTTTGAGTGGGGGGGGGAAAAACATTCAGTACTTC. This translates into CASSLSGGGKNIQYF.

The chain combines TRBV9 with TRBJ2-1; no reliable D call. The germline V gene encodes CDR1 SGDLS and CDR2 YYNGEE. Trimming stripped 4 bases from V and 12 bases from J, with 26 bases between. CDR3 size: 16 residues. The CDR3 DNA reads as TGTGCCAGCAGCATGTTCGCTAGTCCCCACCGTGTGGGGCAGTTCTTC. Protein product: CASSMFASPHRVGQFF.

In nucleotides, the CDR3 is TGTGCCAGCAGCTTCACCAACTCTGGGGCCAACGTCCTGACTTTC. Protein: CASSFTNSGANVLTF. V is TRBV11-3 and J is TRBJ2-6; D uncertain. The CDR3 length is 15 residues. Germline-derived CDR1 and CDR2 are SGHNT and YENEEA. Trimming took off 3 bases at V and 0 bases at J, with 6 bases between the two ends.

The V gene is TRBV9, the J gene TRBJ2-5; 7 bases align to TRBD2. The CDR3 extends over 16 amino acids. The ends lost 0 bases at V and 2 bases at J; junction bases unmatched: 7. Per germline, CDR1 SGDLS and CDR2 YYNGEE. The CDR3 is CASSVGPSSGQETQYF. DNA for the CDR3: TGTGCCAGCAGCGTAGGGCCGTCTAGCGGTCAAGAGACCCAGTACTTC. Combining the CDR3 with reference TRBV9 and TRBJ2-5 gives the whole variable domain DSGVTQTPKHLITATGQRVTLRCSPRSGDLSVYWYQQSLDQGLQFLIQYYNGEERAKGNILERFSAQQFPDLHSELNLSSLELGDSALYFCASSVGPSSGQETQYFGPGTRLLVL.

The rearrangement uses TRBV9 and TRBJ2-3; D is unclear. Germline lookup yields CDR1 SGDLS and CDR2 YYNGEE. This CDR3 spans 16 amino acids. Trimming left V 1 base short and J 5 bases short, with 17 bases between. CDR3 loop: CASSVYGDRQGDTQYF. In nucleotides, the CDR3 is TGTGCCAGCAGCGTATATGGCGATAGGCAAGGAGATACGCAGTATTTT.

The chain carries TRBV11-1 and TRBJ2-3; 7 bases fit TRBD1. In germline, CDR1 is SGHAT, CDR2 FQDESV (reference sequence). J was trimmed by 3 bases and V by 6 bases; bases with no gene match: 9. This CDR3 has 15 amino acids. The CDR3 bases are TGTGCCAGCAGTTACACAGGGGTTCGGACAGATACGCAGTATTTT. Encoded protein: CASSYTGVRTDTQYF.

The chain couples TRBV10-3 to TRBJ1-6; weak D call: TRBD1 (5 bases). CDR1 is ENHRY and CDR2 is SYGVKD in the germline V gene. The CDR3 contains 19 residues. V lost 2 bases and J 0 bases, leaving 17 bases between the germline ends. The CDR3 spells CAISELGGKKGSYNSPLHF. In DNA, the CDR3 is TGTGCCATCAGTGAGCTTGGGGGAAAAAAGGGCTCCTATAATTCACCCCTCCACTTT.

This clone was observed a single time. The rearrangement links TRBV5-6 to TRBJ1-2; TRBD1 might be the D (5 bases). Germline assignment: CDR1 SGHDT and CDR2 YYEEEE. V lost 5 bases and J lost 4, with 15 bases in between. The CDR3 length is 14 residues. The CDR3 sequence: CASSSGASPYGYTF. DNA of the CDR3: TGTGCCAGCAGTAGCGGGGCCTCCCCCTATGGCTACACCTTC.

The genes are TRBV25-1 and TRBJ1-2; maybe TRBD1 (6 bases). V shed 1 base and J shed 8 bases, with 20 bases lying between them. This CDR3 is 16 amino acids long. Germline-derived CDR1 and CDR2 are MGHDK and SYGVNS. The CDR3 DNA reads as TGTGCCAGCAGTGAATTGCGGCGGGGGCAGGAAGAGGGCTACACCTTC. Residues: CASSELRRGQEEGYTF.